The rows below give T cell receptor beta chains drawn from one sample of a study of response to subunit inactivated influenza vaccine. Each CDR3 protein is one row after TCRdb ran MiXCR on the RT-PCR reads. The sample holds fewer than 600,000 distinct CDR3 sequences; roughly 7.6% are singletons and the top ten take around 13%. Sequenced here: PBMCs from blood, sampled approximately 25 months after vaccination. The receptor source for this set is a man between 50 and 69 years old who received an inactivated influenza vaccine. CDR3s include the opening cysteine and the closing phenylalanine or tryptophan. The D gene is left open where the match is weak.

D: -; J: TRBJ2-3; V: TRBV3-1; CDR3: CASSRAGTLSTDTQYF
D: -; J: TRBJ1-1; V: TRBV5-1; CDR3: CASSSAGLAQAFF
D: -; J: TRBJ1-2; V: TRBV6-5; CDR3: CASSYRRQINYGYTF
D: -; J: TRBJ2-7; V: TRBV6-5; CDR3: CASSYSAGNGYEQYF
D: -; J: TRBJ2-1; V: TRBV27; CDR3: CASRGFQAAGYNEQFF
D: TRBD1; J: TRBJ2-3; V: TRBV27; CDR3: CASSLVQGAPDTQYF
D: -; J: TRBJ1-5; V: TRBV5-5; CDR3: CASSRDSYSNQPQHF
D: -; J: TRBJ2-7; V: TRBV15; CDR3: CATSRAGNNEQYF
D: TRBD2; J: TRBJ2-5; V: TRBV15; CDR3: CATSRTSGEQETQYF
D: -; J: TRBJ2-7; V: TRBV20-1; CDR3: CSAIGSLGSYEQYF
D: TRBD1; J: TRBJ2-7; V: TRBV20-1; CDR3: CSARADRGLYEQYF
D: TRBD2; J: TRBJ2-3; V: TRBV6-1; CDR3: CASWGSLAGQSTDTQYF
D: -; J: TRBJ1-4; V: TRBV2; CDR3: CASSRDSHNEKLFF
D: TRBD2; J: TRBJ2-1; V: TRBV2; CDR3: CASRGGDNEQFF
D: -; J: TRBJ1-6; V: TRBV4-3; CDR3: CASSQVRGFRLHF
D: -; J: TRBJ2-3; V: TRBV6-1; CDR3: CASRHRDSLVSSTDTQYF
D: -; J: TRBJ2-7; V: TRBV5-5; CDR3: CASSYSSGRGWYEQYF
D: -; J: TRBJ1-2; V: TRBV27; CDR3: CASSLRESYGYTF
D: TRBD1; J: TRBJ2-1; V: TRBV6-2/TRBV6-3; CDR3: CASRVISGTGPNNEQFF
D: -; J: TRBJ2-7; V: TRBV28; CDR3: CASSSDRRPSYEQYF
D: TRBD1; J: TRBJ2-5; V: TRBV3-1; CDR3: CASSQSGTALFGSKTQYF